What follows are 22 T cell receptor beta chains derived from one specimen sequenced in a study of glioma-infiltrating T cells after dendritic cell vaccination. Clones were sequenced by immunoSEQ multiplex PCR, and TCRdb holds only the in-frame ones, with some missing. The data show roughly 100,000 clones, approximately 80% seen once. The sequenced sample was blood, obtained before dendritic cell vaccination. The receptors stem from a human donor with glioblastoma.

The gene calls are TRBV4-1 and TRBJ1-1; the D gene is possibly TRBD1 (6 bases). Trimming removed 5 bases at V and 8 bases at J, with 9 bases between. Per the germline V gene, CDR1 is MGHRA and CDR2 is YSYEKL. This CDR3 region has 11 residues. The CDR3 bases are TGCGCCAGCAGCGCGGACAGAGAAGCTTTCTTT. Translation: CASSADREAFF.

The chain recombines TRBV20-1 with TRBJ2-1; 8 nucleotides align to TRBD2. This CDR3 contains 11 residues. Germline V gene data show CDR1 as DFQATT and CDR2 as SNEGSKA (reference sequence). Unmatched junction bases numbered 2, after V lost 7 bases and J lost 6 bases. The CDR3 sequence: CSGLAFNEQFF. CDR3 coding DNA: TGCAGTGGACTAGCGTTCAATGAGCAGTTCTTC.

The chain uses TRBV10-3 and TRBJ2-2, with 7 bases lining up with TRBD2. V trimming: 3 bases; J trimming: 1 base; junction bases outside the gene matches: 5. The CDR3 consists of 16 residues. Germline assignment: CDR1 ENHRY and CDR2 SYGVKD. The CDR3 here is CAISENRGVNTGELFF. DNA of the CDR3: TGTGCCATCAGTGAAAATCGGGGGGTGAACACCGGGGAGCTGTTTTTT.

For the CDR3, the DNA is TGCGCCAGCAGTGAGCTATTAGGACAAGTAGGCACCGGGGAGCTGTTTTTT. This codes for CASSELLGQVGTGELFF. V and J are TRBV10-2 and TRBJ2-2, with D possibly matching TRBD1 (5 bases). V lost 2 bases to trimming and J lost 4 bases, with 17 bases between them. CDR1 is WSHSY, CDR2 SAAADI, per germline. This CDR3 comprises 17 residues.

This chain uses TRBV5-1 with TRBJ1-1; D possibly corresponds to TRBD1 (5 bases). The germline gives CDR1 SGHRS, CDR2 YFSETQ. The CDR3 is 13 amino acids. V was shortened by 3 bases and J by 5 bases, with 11 bases between the two germline ends. The CDR3 nucleotides read TGCGCCAGCAGCTGGACGGGGGGGACTGAAGCTTTCTTT. This encodes CASSWTGGTEAFF.

The chain employs TRBV19 and TRBJ1-2; 7 bases map to TRBD1. V lost 9 bases to trimming and J lost 5 bases; unmatched junction nucleotides: 9. The CDR3 length is 13 residues. The germline gives CDR1 LNHDA, CDR2 SQIVND (reference sequence). The CDR3 nucleotides read TGTGCCAGCAAATACCAACAGGGGTATGGCTACACCTTC. Protein sequence: CASKYQQGYGYTF.

The V gene is TRBV6-6, the J gene TRBJ1-2; D perhaps matches TRBD1 (5 bases). The V gene lost 0 bases and the J gene lost 7 bases, with 9 bases spanning the gap. The CDR3 contains 13 residues. CDR1 and CDR2 from the germline V gene are MNHNY and SVGAGI (reference sequence). The CDR3 sequence: CASSYSGGAGYTF. CDR3 sequence (DNA): TGTGCCAGCAGTTACTCGGGAGGGGCTGGCTACACCTTC.

The J gene is TRBJ2-5, the V gene TRBV15; 9 nucleotides match TRBD2. The end of the DNA is better explained by TRBJ2-7, so the J call may be wrong. The germline V gene encodes CDR1 LNHNV and CDR2 YYDKDF (reference sequence). This CDR3 is built from 16 residues. The CDR3 reads CATSRAERGVPYEQYF. For the CDR3, the DNA is TGTGCCACCAGCAGAGCCGAGCGGGGGGTTCCCTACGAGCAGTACTTC.

The V call is TRBV19, the J call TRBJ1-6, with TRBD1 as a possible D gene (6 bases). The V gene lost 7 bases and the J gene lost 8 bases, with 12 bases spanning the gap. The CDR3 is 13 residues long. CDR1 and CDR2 (germline): LNHDA, SQIVND (reference sequence). The chain's CDR3 is CASNTGNYSPLHF. Written as DNA, the CDR3 is TGTGCCAGTAACACAGGGAATTATTCACCCCTCCACTTT.

V is TRBV10-3 and J is TRBJ1-5; 7 bases agree with TRBD1. V was pared by 6 bases and J by 2 bases, with 7 bases of the junction left unmatched. The CDR3 totals 15 residues. CDR1 ENHRY and CDR2 SYGVKD come from the germline V gene. As DNA, the CDR3 is TGTGCCATCAGCGGGGACAGCTCGGGCAATCAGCCCCAGCATTTT. Its translation is CAISGDSSGNQPQHF.

The chain uses TRBV5-8 and TRBJ1-2; weak D call: TRBD1 (6 bases). Trimming pared 3 bases from V and 4 bases from J, leaving 13 bases between. This CDR3 comprises 14 residues. Germline loops: CDR1 SGHTS, CDR2 YDEGEE. This CDR3 reads CASSWGPQTYGYTF. The CDR3 DNA follows: TGTGCCAGCAGCTGGGGGCCTCAAACCTATGGCTACACCTTC. Complete variable domain (other parts from reference TRBV5-8 and TRBJ1-2): EAGVTQSPTHLIKTRGQQATLRCSPISGHTSVYWYQQALGLGLQFLLWYDEGEERNRGNFPPRFSGRQFPNYSSELNVNALELEDSALYLCASSWGPQTYGYTFGSGTRLTVV.

The chain carries TRBV30 and TRBJ2-7; 10 bases line up with TRBD1. The CDR3 totals 15 residues. V gave up 2 bases and J gave up 2 bases; unmatched junction bases: 6. Germline CDR1 is GTSNPN and CDR2 is SVGIG (reference sequence). This chain's CDR3 is CAWSNDRGLPYEQYF. The CDR3 bases are TGTGCCTGGAGTAACGACAGGGGGCTTCCCTACGAGCAGTACTTC.

This chain connects TRBV4-2 to TRBJ2-5; 8 bases map to TRBD2. The last part of the DNA fits TRBJ2-7 better; the J call may be wrong. CDR3 length equals 16 residues. Germline V CDR1 and CDR2: LGHNA, YNFKEQ. This CDR3 reads CASSQVGGGSNNEQYF. The DNA for the CDR3 is TGTGCCAGCAGCCAAGTCGGCGGGGGGAGTAATAACGAGCAGTACTTC.

The chain recombines TRBV7-3 with TRBJ2-7, with a weak D call TRBD2 (6 bases). Germline V CDR1 and CDR2: SGHTA, FQGTGA. The CDR3 length is 21 residues. Deletions cut 0 bases from V and 0 bases from J, with 27 bases between. The CDR3: CASSLTLLAGSVDHSSYEQYF. CDR3 DNA sequence: TGTGCCAGCAGCTTAACGTTATTGGCGGGGAGCGTGGACCATAGCTCCTACGAGCAGTACTTC.

V usage is TRBV6-5 and J usage is TRBJ2-1, with TRBD1 matching 9 bases. Looked up from germline, CDR1 is MNHEY and CDR2 is SVGAGI. The CDR3 runs 15 residues. The V gene end was trimmed by 5 bases and the J gene end by 1 base; junction bases not matched to a gene: 3. The CDR3 DNA sequence: TGTGCCAGCAGTAGGGACAGGGCATCCTACAATGAGCAGTTCTTC. Translation gives CASSRDRASYNEQFF.

V and J are TRBV6-6 and TRBJ1-2; TRBD1 is a possible D gene (6 bases). Trimming shortened V by 11 bases and J by 0 bases, and 16 bases separated the two germline ends. Germline V gives CDR1 MNHNY, CDR2 SVGAGI (reference sequence). The CDR3 totals 14 residues. CDR3 bases: TGTGCCGTATCAGGGGAGCTGCCTAACTATGGCTACACCTTC. Amino acid sequence: CAVSGELPNYGYTF.

This clone was detected only once. The J gene is TRBJ1-4, the V gene TRBV5-1; 9 bases agree with TRBD1. J lost 4 bases, V lost 4 bases, and 2 bases had no gene match. The CDR3 has 14 amino acids. CDR1 is SGHRS and CDR2 is YFSETQ in the germline V gene. This CDR3 is CASSRDRDNEKLFF. The CDR3 bases are TGCGCCAGCAGCCGGGACAGGGATAATGAAAAACTGTTTTTT.

This clone was observed a handful of times. This chain uses TRBV19 with TRBJ1-1; 11 nucleotides agree with TRBD1. V shed 7 bases, J shed 7 bases, and the junction held 5 bases outside the gene matches. Germline V gives CDR1 LNHDA, CDR2 SQIVND (reference sequence). The length of the CDR3 is 13 residues. CDR3 sequence: CASIGQGASEAFF. The CDR3 DNA sequence: TGTGCCAGTATAGGACAGGGGGCGAGTGAAGCTTTCTTT.

V usage is TRBV18 and J usage is TRBJ1-3; the match to TRBD1 covers 7 bases. The germline V gene has CDR1 KGHSH and CDR2 LQKENI. There are 15 residues in the CDR3. Losses at the gene ends were 3 bases for V and 0 bases for J; bases not matched to a gene: 2. DNA for the CDR3: TGTGCCAGCTCACCCGCAGGGGGCTCTGGAAACACCATATATTTT. The encoded protein is CASSPAGGSGNTIYF.

V usage is TRBV4-1 and J usage is TRBJ2-5; possibly TRBD2 for D (6 bases). The V gene's germline CDR1 is MGHRA and CDR2 YSYEKL. Trimming left V 3 bases short and J 0 bases short, with 8 bases between. CDR3 size: 14 residues. The CDR3 is CASSQGGNQETQYF. CDR3 nucleotide sequence: TGCGCCAGCAGCCAGGGGGGAAACCAAGAGACCCAGTACTTC.

CDR3 DNA: TGTGCCAGCGAGAAGGGGATACTCAGCTCCTACGAGCAGTACTTC. Translated, it gives CASEKGILSSYEQYF. The chain uses TRBV7-9 and TRBJ2-7; D is perhaps TRBD1 (5 bases). The V and J ends lost 8 bases and 0 bases respectively, with 17 bases between them. CDR1 and CDR2 (germline): SEHNR, FQNEAQ (reference sequence). The CDR3 is made up of 15 amino acids. Using reference TRBV7-9 and TRBJ2-7 for the parts outside the CDR3, the full variable domain is DTGVSQNPRHKITKRGQNVTFRCDPISEHNRLYWYRQTLGQGPEFLTYFQNEAQLEKSRLLSDRFSAERPKGSFSTLEIQRTEQGDSAMYLCASEKGILSSYEQYFGPGTRLTVT.

The chain uses TRBV30 and TRBJ1-2, with 11 bases matching TRBD1. After removal of 5 bases from V and 4 bases from J, the junction contained 6 bases not matched to a gene. CDR1 is GTSNPN and CDR2 is SVGIG in the germline V gene (reference sequence). CDR3 length: 14 residues. The CDR3: CAWAGQGASYGYTF. In DNA, the CDR3 is TGTGCCTGGGCAGGACAGGGGGCCTCCTATGGCTACACCTTC. Filled out from reference TRBV30 and TRBJ1-2, the complete variable domain reads SQTIHQWPATLVQPVGSPLSLECTVEGTSNPNLYWYRQAAGRGLQLLFYSVGIGQISSEVPQNLSASRPQDRQFILSSKKLLLSDSGFYLCAWAGQGASYGYTFGSGTRLTVV.